This T cell receptor beta chain was sequenced during a study of TIL therapy for anti-PD-1-resistant metastatic lung cancer listed by TCRdb under 2021. Some background on the complete study: A median age of about 57 years (range about 38-80) and a median tumor PD-L1 proportion score of more than 5% were recorded among enrolled patients. Clonotypes were tracked across tumor, expanded TIL product and serial blood samples by T cell receptor beta sequencing of tumor and peripheral blood. A median non-synonymous tumor mutation burden of about 1.5 mutations per megabase was determined across the cohort by whole-exome sequencing. Most of the cohort had lung adenocarcinoma, a handful of tumors were EGFR-mutant and two were ALK-rearranged, and half of the patients were current or former smokers. The investigation overall reported the following: The study protocol defined all tumor marker inferences as exploratory. Compared with baseline intratumoral T cells, expanded TIL cultures were more clonal and less diverse (median clonality about 6% vs 30%, p < 0.0001). The cohort was highly selected, with more treatment-naive, never-smoker and oncogene-addicted patients than typical, limiting generalizability. Clonal turnover during TIL culture was high, and many clones enriched in the product were not detected in the baseline tumor, suggesting clonal contraction instead of faithful expansion.

The V and J ends are trimmed by 8 bases and 3 bases, leaving 14 bases between them. Its CDR3 holds 13 amino acids, cysteine through phenylalanine. Only the CDR3 DNA stays, 39 bases, in frame from base 1. According to the germline V gene (reference sequence), CDR1 reads LNHDA and CDR2 reads SQIVND. Using bias-controlled multiplex PCR with the immunoSEQ v3 hsTCRB kit, the TCR beta CDR3 regions were amplified from genomic DNA. The TCR libraries were sequenced on an Illumina NextSeq 500 to about 2.1 million read pairs for survey level or about 5-6 million read pairs for deep level. Per the authors' processing: V, D and J genes were assigned, non-productive sequences were removed, and clonality was reported by immunoSEQ Analyzer software. To compare repertoires between infused TIL and blood, productive Simpson clonality was used along with the Morisita overlap index of productive TRB rearrangements. TCRdb provides this immuneACCESS table in a form limited to in-frame rearrangements. Some clones are lacking; in checked studies, under half of them reflect an unresolved V gene, and why the rest are absent is not known. V, J and clone size reflect that table, while D and trimming were determined from the DNA. This sample lists about 50,000 clones; less than 75% were detected once. 5.6% of the sample is taken by the ten largest.

This specimen's time point label, per the study, means: pre-treatment sample, taken before nivolumab and TIL therapy. Excised metastases, mostly pleural nodules or supraclavicular lymph nodes, were used as baseline tumor samples and were taken from the same resection from which TIL were grown. Before any PD-1/PD-L1 blockade was given, tumors were harvested, nivolumab was then administered, and patients who progressed went on to receive lymphodepletion, an infusion of expanded TIL, and IL-2. Adults with stage 4 NSCLC were enrolled from late 2017 to early 2020 in a dual-center phase I trial. Samples came from a single-arm, open-label phase I trial of tumor-infiltrating lymphocyte therapy with nivolumab in advanced non-small cell lung cancer. Portions of each resected tumor were snap-frozen in liquid nitrogen and stored at -80 °C. Using laser-capture macrodissection, tumor regions of interest were selected on H&E sections, then pulverized into about 15 mg aliquots and extracted using Qiagen Allprep kits.

This clone was recorded a few times. It lacks a known antigen. Base qualities were left out, and no much larger clone turns up one base away. The chain links TRBV19 with TRBJ2-7; matching of 6 bases hints at TRBD1 as the D gene. This TCR came from a person aged 25 to 85 with non-small cell lung cancer. Sequenced material: tumor tissue, taken at baseline. The CDR3 is CASSTTGLYEQYF. The bases are TGTGCCAGTTCAACGACAGGCCTCTACGAGCAGTACTTC.